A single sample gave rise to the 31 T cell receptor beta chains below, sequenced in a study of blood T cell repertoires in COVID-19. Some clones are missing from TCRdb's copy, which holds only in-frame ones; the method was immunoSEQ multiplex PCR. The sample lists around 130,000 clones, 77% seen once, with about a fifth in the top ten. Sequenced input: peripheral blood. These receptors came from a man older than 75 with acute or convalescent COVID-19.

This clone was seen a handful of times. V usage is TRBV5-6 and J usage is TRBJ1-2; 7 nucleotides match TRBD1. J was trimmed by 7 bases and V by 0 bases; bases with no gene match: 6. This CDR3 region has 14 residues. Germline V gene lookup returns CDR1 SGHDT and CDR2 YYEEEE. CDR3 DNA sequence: TGTGCCAGCAGCTTGGACAGGGGACTGGGTGGCTACACCTTC. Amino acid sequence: CASSLDRGLGGYTF.

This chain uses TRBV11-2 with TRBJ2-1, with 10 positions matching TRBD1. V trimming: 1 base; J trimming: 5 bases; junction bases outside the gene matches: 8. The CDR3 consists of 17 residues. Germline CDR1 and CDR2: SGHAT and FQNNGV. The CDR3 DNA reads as TGTGCCAGCAGCTTAGTGAGGGGACAGGGGTTAAACAATGAGCAGTTCTTC. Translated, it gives CASSLVRGQGLNNEQFF.

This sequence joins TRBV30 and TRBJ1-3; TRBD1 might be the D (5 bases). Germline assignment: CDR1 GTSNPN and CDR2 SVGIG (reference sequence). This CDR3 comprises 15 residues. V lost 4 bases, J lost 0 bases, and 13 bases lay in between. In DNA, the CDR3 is TGTGCCTGGACGGGGGGGAGTTTCTCTGGAAACACCATATATTTT. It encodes CAWTGGSFSGNTIYF.

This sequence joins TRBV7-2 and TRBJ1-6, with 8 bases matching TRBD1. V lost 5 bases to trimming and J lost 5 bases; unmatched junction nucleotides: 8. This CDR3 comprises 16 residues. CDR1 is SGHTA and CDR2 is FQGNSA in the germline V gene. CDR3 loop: CASSPTGGYNNSPLHF. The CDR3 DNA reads TGTGCCAGCAGCCCTACAGGGGGTTATAATAATTCACCCCTCCACTTT.

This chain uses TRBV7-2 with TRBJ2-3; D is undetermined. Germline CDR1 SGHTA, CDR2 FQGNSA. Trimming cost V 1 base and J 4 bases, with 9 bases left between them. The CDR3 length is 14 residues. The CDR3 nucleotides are TGTGCCAGCAGCTTAGGACTCCCGCCAGATACGCAGTATTTT. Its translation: CASSLGLPPDTQYF.

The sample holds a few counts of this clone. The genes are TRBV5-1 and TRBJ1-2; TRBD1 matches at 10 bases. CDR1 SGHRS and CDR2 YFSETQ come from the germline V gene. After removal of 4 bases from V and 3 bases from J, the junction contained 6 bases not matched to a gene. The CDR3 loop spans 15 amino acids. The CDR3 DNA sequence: TGCGCCAGCAGCACGGGACAGGGGATAGACTATGGCTACACCTTC. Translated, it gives CASSTGQGIDYGYTF.

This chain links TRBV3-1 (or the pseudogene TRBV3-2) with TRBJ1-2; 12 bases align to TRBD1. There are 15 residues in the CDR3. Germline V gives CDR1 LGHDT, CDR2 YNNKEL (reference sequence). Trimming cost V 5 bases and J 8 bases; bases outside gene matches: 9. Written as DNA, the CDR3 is TGTGCCAGCAGCAACCGGGACAGGGGGCTCGGAGGCTACACCTTC. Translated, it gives CASSNRDRGLGGYTF.

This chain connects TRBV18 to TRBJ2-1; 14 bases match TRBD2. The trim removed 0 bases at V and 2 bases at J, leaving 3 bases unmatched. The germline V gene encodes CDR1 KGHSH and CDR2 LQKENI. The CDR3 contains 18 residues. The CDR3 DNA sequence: TGTGCCAGCTCACCACCGGGACTAGCGGGGGCGACCTACAATGAGCAGTTCTTC. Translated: CASSPPGLAGATYNEQFF. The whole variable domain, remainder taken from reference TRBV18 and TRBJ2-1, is NAGVMQNPRHLVRRRGQEARLRCSPMKGHSHVYWYRQLPEEGLKFMVYLQKENIIDESGMPKERFSAEFPKEGPSILRIQQVVRGDSAAYFCASSPPGLAGATYNEQFFGPGTRLTVL.

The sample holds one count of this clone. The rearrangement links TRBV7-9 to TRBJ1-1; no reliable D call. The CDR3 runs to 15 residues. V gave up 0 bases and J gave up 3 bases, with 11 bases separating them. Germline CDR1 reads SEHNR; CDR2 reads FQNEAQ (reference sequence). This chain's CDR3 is CASSLASAGYTEAFF. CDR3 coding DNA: TGTGCCAGCAGCTTAGCATCAGCCGGGTACACTGAAGCTTTCTTT. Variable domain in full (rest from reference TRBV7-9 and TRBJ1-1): DTGVSQNPRHKITKRGQNVTFRCDPISEHNRLYWYRQTLGQGPEFLTYFQNEAQLEKSRLLSDRFSAERPKGSFSTLEIQRTEQGDSAMYLCASSLASAGYTEAFFGQGTRLTVV.

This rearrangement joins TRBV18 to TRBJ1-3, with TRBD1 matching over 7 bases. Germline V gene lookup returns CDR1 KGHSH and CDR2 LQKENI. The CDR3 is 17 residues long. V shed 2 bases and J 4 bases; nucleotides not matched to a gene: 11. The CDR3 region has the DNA TGTGCCAGCTCACCATACCCGGACAGGAGAGGGGGAAACACCATATATTTT. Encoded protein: CASSPYPDRRGGNTIYF.

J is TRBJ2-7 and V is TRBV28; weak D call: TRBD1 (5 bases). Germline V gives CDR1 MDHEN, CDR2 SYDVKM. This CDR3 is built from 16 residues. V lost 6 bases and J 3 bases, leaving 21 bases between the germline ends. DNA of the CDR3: TGTGCCAGCAGCCGACTCGACAGAGTCCTCATCTACGAGCAGTACTTC. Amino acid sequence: CASSRLDRVLIYEQYF.

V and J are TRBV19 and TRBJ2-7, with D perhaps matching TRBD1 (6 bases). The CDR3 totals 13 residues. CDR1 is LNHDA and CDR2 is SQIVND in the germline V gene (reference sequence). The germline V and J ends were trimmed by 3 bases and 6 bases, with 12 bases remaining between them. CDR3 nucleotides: TGTGCCAGTAGTATGGGTAGGACAGTCGAGCAGTACTTC. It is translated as CASSMGRTVEQYF. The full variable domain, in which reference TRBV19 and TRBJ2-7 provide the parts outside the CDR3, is DGGITQSPKYLFRKEGQNVTLSCEQNLNHDAMYWYRQDPGQGLRLIYYSQIVNDFQKGDIAEGYSVSREKKESFPLTVTSAQKNPTAFYLCASSMGRTVEQYFGPGTRLTVT.

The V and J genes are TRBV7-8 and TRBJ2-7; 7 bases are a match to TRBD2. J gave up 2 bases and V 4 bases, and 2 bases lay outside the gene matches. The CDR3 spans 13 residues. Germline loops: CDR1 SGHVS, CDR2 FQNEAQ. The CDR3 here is CASSSGTTYEQYF. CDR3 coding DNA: TGTGCCAGCAGCTCCGGGACTACCTACGAGCAGTACTTC.

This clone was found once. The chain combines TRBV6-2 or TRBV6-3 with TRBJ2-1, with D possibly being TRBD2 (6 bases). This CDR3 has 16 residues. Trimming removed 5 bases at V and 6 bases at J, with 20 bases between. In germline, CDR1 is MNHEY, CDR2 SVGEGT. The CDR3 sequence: CASSENGLPPRNEQFF. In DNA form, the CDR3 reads TGTGCCAGCAGTGAGAATGGACTACCCCCACGCAATGAGCAGTTCTTC.

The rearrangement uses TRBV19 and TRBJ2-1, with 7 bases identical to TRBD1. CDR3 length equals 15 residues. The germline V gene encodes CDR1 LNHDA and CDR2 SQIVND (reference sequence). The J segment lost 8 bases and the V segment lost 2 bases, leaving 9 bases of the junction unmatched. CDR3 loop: CASSILPGQPYEQFF. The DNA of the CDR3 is TGTGCCAGTAGTATACTTCCGGGACAGCCCTATGAGCAGTTCTTC. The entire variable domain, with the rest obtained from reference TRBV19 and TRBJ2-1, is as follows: DGGITQSPKYLFRKEGQNVTLSCEQNLNHDAMYWYRQDPGQGLRLIYYSQIVNDFQKGDIAEGYSVSREKKESFPLTVTSAQKNPTAFYLCASSILPGQPYEQFFGPGTRLTVL.

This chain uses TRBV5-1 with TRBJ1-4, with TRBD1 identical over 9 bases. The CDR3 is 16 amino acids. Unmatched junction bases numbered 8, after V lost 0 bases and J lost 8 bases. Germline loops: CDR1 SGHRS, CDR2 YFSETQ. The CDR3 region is CASSLGPQGAREKLFF. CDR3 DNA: TGCGCCAGCAGCTTGGGCCCACAGGGGGCTAGGGAAAAACTGTTTTTT.

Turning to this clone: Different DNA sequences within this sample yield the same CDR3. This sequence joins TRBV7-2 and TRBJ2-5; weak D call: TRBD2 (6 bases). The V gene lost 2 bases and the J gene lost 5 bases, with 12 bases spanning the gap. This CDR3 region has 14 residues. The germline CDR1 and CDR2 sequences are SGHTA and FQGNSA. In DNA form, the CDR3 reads TGTGCCAGCAGCTTATCCTCGGGGGTCGAGACCCAGTACTTC. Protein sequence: CASSLSSGVETQYF.

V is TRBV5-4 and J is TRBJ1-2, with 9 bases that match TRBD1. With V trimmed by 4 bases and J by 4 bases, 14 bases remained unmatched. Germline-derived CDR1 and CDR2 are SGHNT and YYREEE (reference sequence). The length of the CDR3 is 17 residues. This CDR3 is CASSPQGQGGFGYGYTF. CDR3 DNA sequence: TGTGCCAGCAGCCCCCAGGGACAGGGTGGTTTTGGCTATGGCTACACCTTC. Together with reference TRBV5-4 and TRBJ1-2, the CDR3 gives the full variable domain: ETGVTQSPTHLIKTRGQQVTLRCSSQSGHNTVSWYQQALGQGPQFIFQYYREEENGRGNFPPRFSGLQFPNYSSELNVNALELDDSALYLCASSPQGQGGFGYGYTFGSGTRLTVV.

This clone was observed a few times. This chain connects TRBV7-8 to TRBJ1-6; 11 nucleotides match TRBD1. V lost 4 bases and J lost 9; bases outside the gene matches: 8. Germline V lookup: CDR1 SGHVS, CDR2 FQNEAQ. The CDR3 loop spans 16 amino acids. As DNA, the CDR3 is TGTGCCAGCAGCTCGGGGACAGGGGGGTACGGTTCACCCCTCCACTTT. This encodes CASSSGTGGYGSPLHF.

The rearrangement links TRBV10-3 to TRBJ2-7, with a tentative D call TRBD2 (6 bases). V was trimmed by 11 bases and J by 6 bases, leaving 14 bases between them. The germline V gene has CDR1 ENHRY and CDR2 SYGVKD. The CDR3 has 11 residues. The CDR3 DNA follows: TGTGCCGCGGCGGAGGGAAGCGAGCAGTACTTC. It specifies CAAAEGSEQYF.

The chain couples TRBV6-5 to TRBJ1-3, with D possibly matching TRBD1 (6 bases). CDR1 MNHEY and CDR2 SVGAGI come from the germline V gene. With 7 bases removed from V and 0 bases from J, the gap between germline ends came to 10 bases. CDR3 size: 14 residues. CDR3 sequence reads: CASTRDISGNTIYF. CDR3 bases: TGTGCCAGCACCCGGGACATCTCTGGAAACACCATATATTTT.

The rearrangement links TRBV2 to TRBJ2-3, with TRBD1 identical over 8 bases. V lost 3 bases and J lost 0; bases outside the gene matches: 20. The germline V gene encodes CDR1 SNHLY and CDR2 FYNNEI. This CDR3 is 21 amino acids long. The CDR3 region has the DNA TGTGCCAGCAGTGAGCGAGGGGGCGGGCAGGGGGCTTCCTTAAGCACAGATACGCAGTATTTT. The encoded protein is CASSERGGGQGASLSTDTQYF.

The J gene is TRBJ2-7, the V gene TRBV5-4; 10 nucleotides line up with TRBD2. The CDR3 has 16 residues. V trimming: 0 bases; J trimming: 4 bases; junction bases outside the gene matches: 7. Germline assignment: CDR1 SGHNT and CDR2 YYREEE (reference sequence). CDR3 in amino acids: CASSLGPAGGLYEQYF. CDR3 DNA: TGTGCCAGCAGCTTGGGTCCAGCGGGGGGGCTATACGAGCAGTACTTC.

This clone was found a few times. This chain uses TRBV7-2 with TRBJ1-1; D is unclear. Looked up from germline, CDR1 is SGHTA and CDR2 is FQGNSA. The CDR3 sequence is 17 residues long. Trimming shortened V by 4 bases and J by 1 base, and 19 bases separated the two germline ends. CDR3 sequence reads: CASSSRPASLGNTEAFF. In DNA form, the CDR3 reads TGTGCCAGCAGCTCCCGGCCAGCTAGTCTAGGGAACACTGAAGCTTTCTTT. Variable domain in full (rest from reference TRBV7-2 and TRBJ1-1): GAGVSQSPSNKVTEKGKDVELRCDPISGHTALYWYRQSLGQGLEFLIYFQGNSAPDKSGLPSDRFSAERTGGSVSTLTIQRTQQEDSAVYLCASSSRPASLGNTEAFFGQGTRLTVV.

CDR3 nucleotides: TGTGCCAGCAGCCGACTAGCACCCATGAACACTGAAGCTTTCTTT. The encoded protein is CASSRLAPMNTEAFF. The chain carries TRBV7-8 and TRBJ1-1; D remains unclear. The CDR3 totals 15 residues. CDR1 is SGHVS and CDR2 is FQNEAQ in the germline V gene. The V end was cut by 5 bases, the J end by 0 bases, with 13 bases between.

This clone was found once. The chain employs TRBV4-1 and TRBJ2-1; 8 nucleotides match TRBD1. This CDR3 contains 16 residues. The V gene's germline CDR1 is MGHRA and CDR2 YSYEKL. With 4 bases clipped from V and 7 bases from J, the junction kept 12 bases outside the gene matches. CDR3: CASSRDRPAEVNEQFF. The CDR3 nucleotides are TGCGCCAGCAGCCGGGACAGGCCGGCAGAGGTTAATGAGCAGTTCTTC.

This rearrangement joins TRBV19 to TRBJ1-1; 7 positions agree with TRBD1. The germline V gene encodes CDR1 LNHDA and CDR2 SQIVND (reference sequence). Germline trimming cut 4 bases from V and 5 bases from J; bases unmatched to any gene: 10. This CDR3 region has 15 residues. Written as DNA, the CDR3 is TGTGCCAGTAGTACACTGACAGGGTCGAGGACTGAAGCTTTCTTT. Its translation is CASSTLTGSRTEAFF.

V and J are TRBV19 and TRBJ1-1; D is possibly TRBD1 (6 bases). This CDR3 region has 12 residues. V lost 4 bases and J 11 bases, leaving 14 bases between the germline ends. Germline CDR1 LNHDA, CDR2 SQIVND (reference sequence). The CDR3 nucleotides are TGTGCCAGTAGTACTTACAGGGTAGGCGCTTTCTTT. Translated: CASSTYRVGAFF.

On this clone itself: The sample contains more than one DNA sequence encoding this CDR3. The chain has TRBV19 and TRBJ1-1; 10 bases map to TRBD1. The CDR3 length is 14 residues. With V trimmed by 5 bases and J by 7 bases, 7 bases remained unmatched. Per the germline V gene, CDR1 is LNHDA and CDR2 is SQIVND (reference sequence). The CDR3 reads CASSSGQGSSEAFF. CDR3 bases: TGTGCCAGTAGTTCGGGACAGGGGTCTAGTGAAGCTTTCTTT.

CDR3 sequence (DNA): TGTGCCAGCAGCCCATCGGACAGGTATAACAATGAGCAGTTCTTC. Translating it yields CASSPSDRYNNEQFF. V gene TRBV7-9 combines with J gene TRBJ2-1; 7 nucleotides line up with TRBD1. CDR1 and CDR2 from the germline V gene are SEHNR and FQNEAQ (reference sequence). This CDR3 spans 15 amino acids. The V gene end was trimmed by 5 bases and the J gene end by 5 bases; junction bases not matched to a gene: 9. Drawing the rest from reference TRBV7-9 and TRBJ2-1, the complete variable domain is DTGVSQNPRHKITKRGQNVTFRCDPISEHNRLYWYRQTLGQGPEFLTYFQNEAQLEKSRLLSDRFSAERPKGSFSTLEIQRTEQGDSAMYLCASSPSDRYNNEQFFGPGTRLTVL.

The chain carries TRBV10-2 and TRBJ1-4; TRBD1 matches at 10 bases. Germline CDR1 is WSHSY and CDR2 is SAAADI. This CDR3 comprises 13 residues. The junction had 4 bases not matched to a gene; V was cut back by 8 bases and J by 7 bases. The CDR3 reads CASRRDRGEKLFF. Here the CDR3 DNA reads TGCGCCAGCCGTCGGGACAGGGGTGAAAAACTGTTTTTT.